Below, 2 T cell receptor beta chains from the same sample are listed, as sequenced in a study of blood T cells in healthy people across ages. Next came a second PCR, run for about 7 to 11 cycles, which used a sample-barcoded 5' primer along with a J-beta primer mix. Each CDR3 protein is one row after TCRdb ran MiXCR on the 5' RACE reads. The data show about 1.6 million distinct CDR3 sequences, about 32% seen once. The specimen was blood. The receptors originated from a woman in her 30s in good health.

This clonotype was counted a few times. The chain uses TRBV6-1 and TRBJ2-7; TRBD2 agrees at 14 bases. Germline V gene lookup returns CDR1 MNHNS and CDR2 SASEGT. Trimming took 5 bases from V and 4 from J; bases not matched to a gene: 7. The CDR3 is 16 amino acids. This CDR3 reads CASSKGTSGGKYEQYF. The CDR3, as DNA: TGTGCCAGCAGTAAAGGGACTAGCGGGGGAAAATACGAGCAGTACTTC.

This clonotype was counted only a few times. This chain joins TRBV10-2 and TRBJ1-2, with no clear D. The V gene lost 0 bases and the J gene lost 8 bases, with 13 bases spanning the gap. CDR1 is WSHSY, CDR2 SAAADI, per germline. The CDR3 runs 14 residues. This CDR3 is CASSESTTYKGYTF. CDR3 DNA sequence: TGCGCCAGCAGTGAGTCGACGACCTATAAGGGCTACACCTTC.